This TCR beta chain originates from a study of T-cell memory formation after mild COVID-19. TCRdb processed the 5' RACE reads anew with MiXCR; each CDR3 protein has one entry. The data hold roughly 120,000 distinct CDR3 sequences, with 20% to 25% observed a single time. J lost 4 bases, V lost 4 bases, and 11 bases had no gene match. The CDR3 loop spans 19 amino acids. The germline V gene has CDR1 LGHNA and CDR2 YSLEER. Points on this clonotype: Its antigen is unidentified.

Overall study results and limits: Clones shrinking from day 15 to 85 showed even CD4/CD8 mixes; later expanders tilted CD4+. Researchers found some responding clones in pre-infection memory, a sign that cross-reactive memory joined. CD4+ contracting clones were mainly CM and EM; CD8+ ones, EMRA.

The sequenced sample was PBMCs or a T cell subset sorted from them (not recorded which). This receptor was obtained from a man between 18 and 29 years old who had mild COVID-19 (a few samples of this study predate the infection). Cell type and time point are not known. V and J are TRBV4-3 and TRBJ2-2, with 14 nucleotides matching TRBD2. The CDR3 DNA follows: TGCGCCAGCAGCCCCCCCGGGACTAGCGGGGGCGGGAGCACCGGGGAGCTGTTTTTT. Encoded protein: CASSPPGTSGGGSTGELFF.